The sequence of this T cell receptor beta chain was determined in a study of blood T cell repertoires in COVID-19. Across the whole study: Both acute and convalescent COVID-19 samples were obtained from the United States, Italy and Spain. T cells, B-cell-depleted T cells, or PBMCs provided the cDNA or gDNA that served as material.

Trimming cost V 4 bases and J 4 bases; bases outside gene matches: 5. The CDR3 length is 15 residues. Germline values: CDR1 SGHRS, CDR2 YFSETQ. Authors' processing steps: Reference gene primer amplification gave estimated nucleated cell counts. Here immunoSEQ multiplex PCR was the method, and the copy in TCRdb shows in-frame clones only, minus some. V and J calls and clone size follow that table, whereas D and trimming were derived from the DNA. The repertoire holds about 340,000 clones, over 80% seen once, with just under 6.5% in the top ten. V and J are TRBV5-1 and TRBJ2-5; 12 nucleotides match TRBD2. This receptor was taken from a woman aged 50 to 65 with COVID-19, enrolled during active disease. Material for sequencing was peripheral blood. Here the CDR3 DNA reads TGCGCCAGCAGCACCTCACTAGCGGGAGGAGAGACCCAGTACTTC. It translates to CASSTSLAGGETQYF.